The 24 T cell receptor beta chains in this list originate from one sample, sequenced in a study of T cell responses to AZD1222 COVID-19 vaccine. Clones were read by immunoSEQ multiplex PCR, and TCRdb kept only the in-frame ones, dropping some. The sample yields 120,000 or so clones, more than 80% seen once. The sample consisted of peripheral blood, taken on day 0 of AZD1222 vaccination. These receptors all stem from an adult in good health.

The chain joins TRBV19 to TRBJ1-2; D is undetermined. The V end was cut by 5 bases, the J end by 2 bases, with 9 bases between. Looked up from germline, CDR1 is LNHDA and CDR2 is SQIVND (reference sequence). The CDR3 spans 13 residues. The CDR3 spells CASSPLGNYGYTF. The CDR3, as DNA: TGTGCCAGTAGTCCACTCGGAAACTATGGCTACACCTTC. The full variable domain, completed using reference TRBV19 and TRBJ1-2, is DGGITQSPKYLFRKEGQNVTLSCEQNLNHDAMYWYRQDPGQGLRLIYYSQIVNDFQKGDIAEGYSVSREKKESFPLTVTSAQKNPTAFYLCASSPLGNYGYTFGSGTRLTVV.

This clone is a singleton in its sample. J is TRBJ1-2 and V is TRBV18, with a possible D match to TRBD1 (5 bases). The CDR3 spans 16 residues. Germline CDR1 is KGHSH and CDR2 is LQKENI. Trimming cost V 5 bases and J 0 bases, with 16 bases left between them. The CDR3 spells CASSGRSGAANYGYTF. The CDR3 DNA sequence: TGTGCCAGCTCAGGGCGGTCCGGGGCAGCTAACTATGGCTACACCTTC.

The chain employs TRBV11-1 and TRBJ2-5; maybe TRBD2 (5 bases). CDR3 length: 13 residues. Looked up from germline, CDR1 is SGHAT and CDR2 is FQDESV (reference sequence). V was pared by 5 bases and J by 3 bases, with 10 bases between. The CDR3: CASSRTREETQYF. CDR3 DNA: TGTGCCAGCAGCCGTACTAGGGAAGAGACCCAGTACTTC.

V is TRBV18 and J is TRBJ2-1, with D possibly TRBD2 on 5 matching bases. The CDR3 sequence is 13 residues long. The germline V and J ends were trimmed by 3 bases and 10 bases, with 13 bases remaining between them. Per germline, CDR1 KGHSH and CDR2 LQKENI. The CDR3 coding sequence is TGTGCCAGCTCACCGCCCCCAGCGGCCGAGCAGTTCTTC. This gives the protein CASSPPPAAEQFF.

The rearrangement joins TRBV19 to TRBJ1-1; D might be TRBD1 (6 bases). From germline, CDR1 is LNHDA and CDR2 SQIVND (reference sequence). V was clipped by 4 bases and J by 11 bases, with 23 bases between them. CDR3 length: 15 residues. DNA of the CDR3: TGTGCCAGTAGTAGGATCCCGGGACACGGCGCTGGGGCTTTCTTT. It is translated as CASSRIPGHGAGAFF.

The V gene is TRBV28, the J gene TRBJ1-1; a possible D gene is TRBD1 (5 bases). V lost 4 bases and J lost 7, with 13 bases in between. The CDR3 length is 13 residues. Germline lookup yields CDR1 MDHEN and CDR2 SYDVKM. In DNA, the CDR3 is TGTGCCAGCAGTTCCCAGGGTTATGATGAAGCTTTCTTT. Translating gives CASSSQGYDEAFF. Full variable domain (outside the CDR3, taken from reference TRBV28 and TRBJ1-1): DVKVTQSSRYLVKRTGEKVFLECVQDMDHENMFWYRQDPGLGLRLIYFSYDVKMKEKGDIPEGYSVSREKKERFSLILESASTNQTSMYLCASSSQGYDEAFFGQGTRLTVV.

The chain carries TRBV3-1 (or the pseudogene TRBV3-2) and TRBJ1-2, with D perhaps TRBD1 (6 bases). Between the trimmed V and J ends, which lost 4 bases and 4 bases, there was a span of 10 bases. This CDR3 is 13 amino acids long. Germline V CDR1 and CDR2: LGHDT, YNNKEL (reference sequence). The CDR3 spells CASSLTGTYGYTF. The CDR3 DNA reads TGTGCCAGCAGCCTTACAGGGACCTATGGCTACACCTTC.

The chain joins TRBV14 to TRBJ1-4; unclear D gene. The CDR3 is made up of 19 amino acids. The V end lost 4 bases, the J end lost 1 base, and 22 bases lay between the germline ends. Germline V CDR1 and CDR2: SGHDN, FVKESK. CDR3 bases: TGTGCCAGCAGCCGAACCGGGCCGCCGGGCAATGGAACTAATGAAAAACTGTTTTTT. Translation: CASSRTGPPGNGTNEKLFF. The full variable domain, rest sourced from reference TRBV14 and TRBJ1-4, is EAGVTQFPSHSVIEKGQTVTLRCDPISGHDNLYWYRRVMGKEIKFLLHFVKESKQDESGMPNNRFLAERTGGTYSTLKVQPAELEDSGVYFCASSRTGPPGNGTNEKLFFGSGTQLSVL.

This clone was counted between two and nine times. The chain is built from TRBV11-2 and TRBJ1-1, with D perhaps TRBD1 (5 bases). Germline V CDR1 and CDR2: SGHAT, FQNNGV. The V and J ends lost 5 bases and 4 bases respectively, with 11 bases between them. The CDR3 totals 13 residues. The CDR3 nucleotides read TGTGCCAGCAGCCCTCCTCAGGGCACTGAAGCTTTCTTT. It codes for CASSPPQGTEAFF.

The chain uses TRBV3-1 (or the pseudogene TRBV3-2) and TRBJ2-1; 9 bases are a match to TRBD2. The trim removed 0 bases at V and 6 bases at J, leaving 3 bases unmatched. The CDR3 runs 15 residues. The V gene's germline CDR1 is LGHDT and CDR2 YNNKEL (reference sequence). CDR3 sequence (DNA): TGTGCCAGCAGCCAAGATTCGACTAGCGGCAATGAGCAGTTCTTC. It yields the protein CASSQDSTSGNEQFF.

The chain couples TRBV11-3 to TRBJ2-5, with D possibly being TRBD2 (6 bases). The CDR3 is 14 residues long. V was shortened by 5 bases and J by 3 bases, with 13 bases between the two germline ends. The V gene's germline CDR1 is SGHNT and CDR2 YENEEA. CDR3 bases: TGTGCCAGCAGCCCGGGACTCTCAAAAGAGACCCAGTACTTC. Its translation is CASSPGLSKETQYF.

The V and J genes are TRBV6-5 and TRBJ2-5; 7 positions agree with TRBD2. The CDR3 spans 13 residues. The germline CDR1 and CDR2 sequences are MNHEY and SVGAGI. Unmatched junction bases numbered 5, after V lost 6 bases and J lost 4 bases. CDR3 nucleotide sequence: TGTGCCAGCAGGGGCGGGAGCTCAGAGACCCAGTACTTC. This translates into CASRGGSSETQYF.

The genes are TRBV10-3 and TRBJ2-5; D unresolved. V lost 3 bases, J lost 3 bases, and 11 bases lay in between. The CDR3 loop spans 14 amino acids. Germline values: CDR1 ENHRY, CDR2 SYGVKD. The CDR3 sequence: CAISDPSEKETQYF. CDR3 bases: TGTGCCATCAGTGACCCGTCAGAGAAAGAGACCCAGTACTTC.

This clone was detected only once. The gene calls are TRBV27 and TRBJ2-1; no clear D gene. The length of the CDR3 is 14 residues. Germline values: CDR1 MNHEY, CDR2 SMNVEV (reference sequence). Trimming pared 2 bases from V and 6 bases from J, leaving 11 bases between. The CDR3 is CASSLGDMSNEQFF. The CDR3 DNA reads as TGTGCCAGCAGTTTAGGTGATATGAGCAATGAGCAGTTCTTC.

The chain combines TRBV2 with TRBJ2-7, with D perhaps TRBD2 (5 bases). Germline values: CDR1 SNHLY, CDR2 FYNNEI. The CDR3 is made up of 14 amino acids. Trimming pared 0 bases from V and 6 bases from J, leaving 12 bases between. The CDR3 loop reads CASSEARGGSEQYF. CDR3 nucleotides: TGTGCCAGCAGTGAAGCGCGAGGAGGATCCGAGCAGTACTTC.

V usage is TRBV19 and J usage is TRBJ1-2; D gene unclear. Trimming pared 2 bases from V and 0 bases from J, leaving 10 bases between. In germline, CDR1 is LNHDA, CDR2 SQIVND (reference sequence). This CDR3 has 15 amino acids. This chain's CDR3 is CASSISRLANYGYTF. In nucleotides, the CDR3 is TGTGCCAGTAGTATATCAAGGCTAGCTAACTATGGCTACACCTTC.

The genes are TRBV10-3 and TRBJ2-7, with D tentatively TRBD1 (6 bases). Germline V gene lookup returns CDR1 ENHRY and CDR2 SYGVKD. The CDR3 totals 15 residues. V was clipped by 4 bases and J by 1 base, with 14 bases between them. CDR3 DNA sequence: TGTGCCATCAGTGGTCGGGACATCGAATCCTACGAGCAGTACTTC. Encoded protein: CAISGRDIESYEQYF.

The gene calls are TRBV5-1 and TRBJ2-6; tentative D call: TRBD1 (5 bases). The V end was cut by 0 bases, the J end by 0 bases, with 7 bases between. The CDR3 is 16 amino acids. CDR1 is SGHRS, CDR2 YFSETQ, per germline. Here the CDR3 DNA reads TGCGCCAGCAGCTTGGGACAGATCTCTGGGGCCAACGTCCTGACTTTC. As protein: CASSLGQISGANVLTF.

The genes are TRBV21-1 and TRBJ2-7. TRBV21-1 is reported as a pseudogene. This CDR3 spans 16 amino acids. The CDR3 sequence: CASSKEGIRESYEQYF. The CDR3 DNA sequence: TGTGCCAGCAGCAAAGAAGGGATCAGGGAGTCCTACGAGCAGTACTTC.

This chain's CDR3 is CASSLAQGYGYTF. DNA of the CDR3: TGTGCCAGCAGTTTGGCACAGGGCTATGGCTACACCTTC. The V and J genes are TRBV12-3 or TRBV12-4 and TRBJ1-2; TRBD1 is a possible D gene (6 bases). V gave up 3 bases and J gave up 4 bases, with 9 bases separating them. The CDR3 has 13 residues.

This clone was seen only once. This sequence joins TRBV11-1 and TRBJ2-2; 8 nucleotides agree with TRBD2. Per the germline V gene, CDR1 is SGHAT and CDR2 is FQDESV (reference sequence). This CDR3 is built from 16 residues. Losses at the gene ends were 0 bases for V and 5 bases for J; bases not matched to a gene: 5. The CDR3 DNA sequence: TGTGCCAGCAGCTTAGCGGAAGCGGGAGAAACCGGGGAGCTGTTTTTT. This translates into CASSLAEAGETGELFF.

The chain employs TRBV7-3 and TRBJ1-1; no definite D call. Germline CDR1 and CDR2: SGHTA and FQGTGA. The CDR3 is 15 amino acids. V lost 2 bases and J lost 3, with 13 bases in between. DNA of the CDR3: TGTGCCAGCAGCTTATCGGCGACCGATTACACTGAAGCTTTCTTT. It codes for CASSLSATDYTEAFF. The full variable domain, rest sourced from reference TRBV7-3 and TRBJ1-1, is GAGVSQTPSNKVTEKGKYVELRCDPISGHTALYWYRQSLGQGPEFLIYFQGTGAADDSGLPNDRFFAVRPEGSVSTLKIQRTERGDSAVYLCASSLSATDYTEAFFGQGTRLTVV.

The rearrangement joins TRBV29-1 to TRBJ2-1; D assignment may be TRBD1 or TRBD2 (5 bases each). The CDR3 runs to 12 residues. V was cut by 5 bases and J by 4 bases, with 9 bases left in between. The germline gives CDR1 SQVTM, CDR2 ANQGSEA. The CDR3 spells CSVSREYNEQFF. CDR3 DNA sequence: TGCAGCGTTAGCAGGGAGTACAATGAGCAGTTCTTC.

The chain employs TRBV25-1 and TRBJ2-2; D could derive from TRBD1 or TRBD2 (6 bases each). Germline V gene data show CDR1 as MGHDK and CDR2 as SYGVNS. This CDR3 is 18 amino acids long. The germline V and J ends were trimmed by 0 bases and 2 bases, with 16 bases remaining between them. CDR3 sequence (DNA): TGTGCCAGCAGTGAATATAGGAGGGGGAACCGAAACACCGGGGAGCTGTTTTTT. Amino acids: CASSEYRRGNRNTGELFF.